Each of the 23 T cell receptor beta chains below was sequenced from the same sample in a study of PD-1 blockade in classical Hodgkin lymphoma. Only in-frame clones appear in the TCRdb table, and some are missing; sequencing was by immunoSEQ multiplex PCR. This sample yields approximately 41,000 clones, of which roughly 86% are seen a single time; 5% to 6.5% belongs to the top ten. Each and every patient relapsed after autologous stem cell transplantation, and patients got differing brentuximab vedotin exposure. Specimen: peripheral blood mononuclear cells (PBMCs), collected before the second cycle of nivolumab. These receptors came from a human donor with classical Hodgkin lymphoma.

The chain employs TRBV2 and TRBJ2-3, with a weak D call TRBD1 (6 bases). Per the germline V gene, CDR1 is SNHLY and CDR2 is FYNNEI. The CDR3 runs 15 residues. The germline V and J ends were trimmed by 2 bases and 2 bases, with 11 bases remaining between them. The CDR3 DNA is TGTGCCAGCAGTGAACAGGGGCAACCCACAGATACGCAGTATTTT. Amino acid sequence: CASSEQGQPTDTQYF.

Points on this clone: One base away lies a much larger clone, so this may be a sequencing read error. The chain recombines TRBV7-3 with TRBJ2-1, with D perhaps matching TRBD2 (5 bases). This CDR3 has 13 amino acids. Germline V CDR1 and CDR2: SGHTA, FQGTGA. With 0 bases removed from V and 9 bases from J, the gap between germline ends came to 9 bases. For the CDR3, the DNA is TGTGCCAGCAGCTTAACGGGGAGTGGTGAGCAGTTCTTC. It encodes CASSLTGSGEQFF.

This clone was recorded a few times. The CDR3 spells CASSSSSYEQYF. Here the CDR3 DNA reads TGTGCCAGCAGCTCCAGCTCCTACGAGCAGTACTTC. The chain is built from TRBV7-6 and TRBJ2-7; no clear D. Germline CDR1 SGHVS, CDR2 FNYEAQ. CDR3 length equals 12 residues. Between the trimmed V and J ends, which lost 4 bases and 0 bases, there was a span of 4 bases.

The chain recombines TRBV7-8 with TRBJ2-3; D gene ambiguous. Germline values: CDR1 SGHVS, CDR2 FQNEAQ. The CDR3 spans 17 residues. The V end was cut by 5 bases, the J end by 0 bases, with 18 bases between. The CDR3 DNA sequence: TGTGCCAGCAGCCTAGAGGTACCTCAGAGAAGCACAGATACGCAGTATTTT. It encodes CASSLEVPQRSTDTQYF.

The chain has TRBV4-1 and TRBJ2-5; D might be TRBD1 or TRBD2, each matching 5 bases. Trimming stripped 0 bases from V and 5 bases from J, with 19 bases between. The CDR3 loop spans 17 amino acids. Germline V gene lookup returns CDR1 MGHRA and CDR2 YSYEKL. CDR3 sequence: CASSQDPPAGSVETQYF. CDR3 nucleotides: TGCGCCAGCAGCCAAGATCCACCGGCAGGGAGTGTGGAGACCCAGTACTTC.

The gene calls are TRBV5-4 and TRBJ2-1; D is possibly TRBD2 (7 bases). V lost 4 bases to trimming and J lost 5 bases, with 25 bases between them. CDR1 SGHNT and CDR2 YYREEE come from the germline V gene (reference sequence). The CDR3 is 18 residues long. DNA of the CDR3: TGTGCCAGCAGCCCAGCAGCCAGATTTGGGGGGGCCCACAATGAGCAGTTCTTC. Its translation is CASSPAARFGGAHNEQFF.

This chain links TRBV7-9 with TRBJ2-3; 9 bases match TRBD2. The V and J ends lost 6 bases and 4 bases, in that order; junction bases with no gene match: 5. The CDR3 is made up of 14 amino acids. CDR1 SEHNR and CDR2 FQNEAQ come from the germline V gene (reference sequence). CDR3 in amino acids: CASRVAGEADTQYF. The CDR3 nucleotides are TGTGCCAGCAGGGTAGCGGGAGAGGCAGATACGCAGTATTTT.

V and J are TRBV5-1 and TRBJ2-5; D is perhaps TRBD2 (6 bases). From germline, CDR1 is SGHRS and CDR2 YFSETQ. Trimming cost V 0 bases and J 2 bases, with 11 bases left between them. The CDR3 runs 15 residues. The CDR3 DNA follows: TGCGCCAGCAGCTTGGTGGTAGCGGAGCAAGAGACCCAGTACTTC. It translates to CASSLVVAEQETQYF.

The gene calls are TRBV10-2 and TRBJ2-3; TRBD2 matches 8 bases. V was pared by 6 bases and J by 0 bases, with 8 bases of the junction left unmatched. Germline lookup yields CDR1 WSHSY and CDR2 SAAADI. The CDR3 runs 16 residues. CDR3 coding DNA: TGCGCCAGCAGCAATGACCCGGGGGGGAGCACAGATACGCAGTATTTT. It is translated as CASSNDPGGSTDTQYF.

This sequence joins TRBV2 and TRBJ1-1; D call uncertain. Trimming stripped 6 bases from V and 1 base from J, with 9 bases between. CDR3 size: 13 residues. Germline CDR1 SNHLY, CDR2 FYNNEI. The CDR3 bases are TGTGCCAGCAGCTCCCGGACGAACACTGAAGCTTTCTTT. It encodes CASSSRTNTEAFF.

With respect to this clone: The junction and the germline gene differ at one end; a read error may be behind it. The V call is TRBV7-6, the J call TRBJ1-6; TRBD1 aligns across 8 bases. The CDR3 is 15 amino acids. Per germline, CDR1 SGHVS and CDR2 FNYEAQ. This CDR3 reads CVSSIGQGRNSPLHF. CDR3 bases: TGTGTCAGCAGCATCGGACAGGGTCGGAATTCACCCCTCCACTTT.

The chain joins TRBV10-3 to TRBJ1-1, with TRBD1 matching over 8 bases. The CDR3 contains 14 residues. The V segment lost 11 bases and the J segment 0 bases; nucleotides outside the gene matches: 8. Looked up from germline, CDR1 is ENHRY and CDR2 is SYGVKD. CDR3 protein: CAVGQARLNTEAFF. The CDR3 DNA reads TGTGCCGTGGGACAGGCCAGACTGAACACTGAAGCTTTCTTT.

This clone was detected a few times. One junction end disagrees with the germline gene, perhaps due to a read error. The rearrangement joins TRBV7-7 to TRBJ1-2; no clear D. CDR1 is SSHAT, CDR2 FNYEAQ, per germline (reference sequence). The CDR3 totals 13 residues. DNA of the CDR3: TGTGCTAGCAGCTGGACGGGATGGGCCTTCTACACCTTC. Its translation is CASSWTGWAFYTF.

The chain has TRBV11-3 and TRBJ2-1; D is undetermined. Trimming stripped 3 bases from V and 4 bases from J, with 7 bases between. Germline V CDR1 and CDR2: SGHNT, YENEEA. The CDR3 has 13 amino acids. The CDR3 reads CASSFTLYNEQFF. The CDR3 nucleotides read TGTGCCAGCAGCTTCACCTTATACAATGAGCAGTTCTTC. The full variable domain, completed using reference TRBV11-3 and TRBJ2-1, is EAGVVQSPRYKIIEKKQPVAFWCNPISGHNTLYWYLQNLGQGPELLIRYENEEAVDDSQLPKDRFSAERLKGVDSTLKIQPAELGDSAVYLCASSFTLYNEQFFGPGTRLTVL.

This clone was seen a few times. The V and J genes are TRBV5-1 and TRBJ1-2, with unresolved D. The V and J ends lost 0 bases and 5 bases respectively, with 5 bases between them. CDR1 SGHRS and CDR2 YFSETQ come from the germline V gene. The CDR3 runs 12 residues. In nucleotides, the CDR3 is TGCGCCAGCAGCTTGGAAGGGTATGGCTACACCTTC. Translating it yields CASSLEGYGYTF.

The rearrangement joins TRBV6-1 to TRBJ1-4; D uncertain. V was pared by 2 bases and J by 8 bases, with 9 bases between. This CDR3 is built from 13 residues. Germline values: CDR1 MNHNS, CDR2 SASEGT. CDR3 bases: TGTGCCAGCAGTGAATTAACGGGGGAAAAACTGTTTTTT. Amino acids: CASSELTGEKLFF.

J is TRBJ1-2 and V is TRBV6-5; 7 nucleotides align to TRBD1. The V gene's germline CDR1 is MNHEY and CDR2 SVGAGI. The CDR3 runs to 13 residues. V was clipped by 7 bases and J by 7 bases; unmatched bases: 9. The CDR3: CASTTRTGSGYTF. The DNA of the CDR3 is TGTGCCAGCACCACTAGGACAGGCTCTGGCTACACCTTC.

In this sample, this clone turned up once. This chain joins TRBV28 and TRBJ2-7, with 10 positions matching TRBD2. V dropped 2 bases and J dropped 3; count of bases not matched to a gene: 10. Germline V CDR1 and CDR2: MDHEN, SYDVKM. The CDR3 runs to 17 residues. CDR3 nucleotide sequence: TGTGCCAGCAGTTTAGAGTATGGACTAGCGGATAACTACGAGCAGTACTTC. This codes for CASSLEYGLADNYEQYF.

This chain connects TRBV4-1 to TRBJ2-3; the D is unclear. With 0 bases removed from V and 2 bases from J, the gap between germline ends came to 9 bases. The CDR3 loop spans 15 amino acids. In germline, CDR1 is MGHRA, CDR2 YSYEKL. CDR3 residues: CASSQDWVVTDTQYF. The CDR3 coding sequence is TGCGCCAGCAGCCAAGATTGGGTAGTCACAGATACGCAGTATTTT.

The chain recombines TRBV28 with TRBJ2-6; D remains unclear. The CDR3 is 15 amino acids. V lost 5 bases, J lost 2 bases, and 10 bases lay in between. Germline V gene data show CDR1 as MDHEN and CDR2 as SYDVKM. Here the CDR3 DNA reads TGTGCCAGCAGTGTAGGTGGACCTGGGGCCAACGTCCTGACTTTC. It is translated as CASSVGGPGANVLTF.

By share, this clone ranks as large. This sequence joins TRBV14 and TRBJ1-2; TRBD1 agrees at 7 bases. Germline V lookup: CDR1 SGHDN, CDR2 FVKESK. The CDR3 has 15 amino acids. The trim removed 0 bases at V and 3 bases at J, leaving 4 bases unmatched. The CDR3 loop reads CASSQDWDSDYGYTF. CDR3 bases: TGTGCCAGCAGCCAAGATTGGGACAGCGACTATGGCTACACCTTC.

The CDR3 nucleotides are TGTGCCAGCAGTCTTGCGGGACCCTCCGTGGATACGCAGTATTTT. Translating gives CASSLAGPSVDTQYF. The chain combines TRBV7-8 with TRBJ2-3; maybe TRBD2 (6 bases). The ends were cut back, 6 bases at V and 6 bases at J, with 19 bases in the middle. The CDR3 loop spans 15 amino acids. CDR1 is SGHVS and CDR2 is FQNEAQ in the germline V gene.

The CDR3 nucleotides read TGCAGCGGCAGGACAAACTCGAACACTGAAGCTTTCTTT. It translates to CSGRTNSNTEAFF. This rearrangement joins TRBV29-1 to TRBJ1-1; D might be TRBD1 (5 bases). Germline values: CDR1 SQVTM, CDR2 ANQGSEA. Deletions cut 7 bases from V and 1 base from J, with 13 bases between. The CDR3 spans 13 residues.